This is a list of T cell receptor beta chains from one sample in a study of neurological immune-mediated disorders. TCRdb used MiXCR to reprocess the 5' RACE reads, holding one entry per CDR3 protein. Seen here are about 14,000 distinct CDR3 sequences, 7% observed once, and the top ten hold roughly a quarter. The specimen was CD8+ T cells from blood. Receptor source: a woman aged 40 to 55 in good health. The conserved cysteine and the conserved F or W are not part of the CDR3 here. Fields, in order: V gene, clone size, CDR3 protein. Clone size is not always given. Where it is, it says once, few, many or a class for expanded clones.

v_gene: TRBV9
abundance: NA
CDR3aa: ASSPKGGQPDTQY

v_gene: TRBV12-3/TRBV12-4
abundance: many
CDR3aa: ASSDRMDEQF

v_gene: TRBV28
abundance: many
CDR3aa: ASSLIVTSQEQF

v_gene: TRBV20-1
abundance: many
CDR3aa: SARDQADHYEQY

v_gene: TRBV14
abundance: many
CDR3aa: ASSQDIEREFSETQY

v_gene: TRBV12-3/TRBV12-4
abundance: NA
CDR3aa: ASSFCVPGRGGLNQPQH

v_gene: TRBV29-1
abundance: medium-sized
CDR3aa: SVDGRRWESVMNEQF

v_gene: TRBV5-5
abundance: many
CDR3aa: ASSFAGGEQF

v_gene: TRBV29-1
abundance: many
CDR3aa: SVEPGRGGTYNEQF

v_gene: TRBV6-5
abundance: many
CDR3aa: ASTRGGRGEETQY

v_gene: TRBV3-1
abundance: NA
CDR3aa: ASSQGGQRYEQY

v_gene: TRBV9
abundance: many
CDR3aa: ASSETVYTEAF

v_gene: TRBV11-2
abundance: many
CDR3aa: ASTTDQVHEQY

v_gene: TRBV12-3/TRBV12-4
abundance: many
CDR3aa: ASSIRTSGSPEQF

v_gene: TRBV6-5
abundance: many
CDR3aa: ASSYPGEGGYNEQF

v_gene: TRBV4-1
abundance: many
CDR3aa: ASSQDTGYSRGYT

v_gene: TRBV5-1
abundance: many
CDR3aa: ASSFYHSGGSYNEQF

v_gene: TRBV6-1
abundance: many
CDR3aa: ASSEPGTSGRNEQF

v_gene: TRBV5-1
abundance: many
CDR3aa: ASSLASRRSSYNEQF

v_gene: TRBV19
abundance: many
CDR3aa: ASTKGQGMNEQY

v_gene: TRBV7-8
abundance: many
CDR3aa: ASSLGTASNQPQH

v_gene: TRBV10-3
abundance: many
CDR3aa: AISGLAGHDEQF

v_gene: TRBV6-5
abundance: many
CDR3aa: ASSTTGTAYEQY

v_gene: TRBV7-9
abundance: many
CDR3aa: ASSSGLAYEQY

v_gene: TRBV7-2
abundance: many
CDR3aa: ASSLGLRTDTQY

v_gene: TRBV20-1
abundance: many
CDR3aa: SADRTSGETQY

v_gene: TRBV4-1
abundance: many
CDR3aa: ASSQVSTGMTYNEQF

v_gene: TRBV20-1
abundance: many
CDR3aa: SAKGLAGAFQETQY

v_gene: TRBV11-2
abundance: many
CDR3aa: ASSSLSGSFSNEQF